A selection of T cell receptor beta chains follows, all from one sample in a study of blood T cell repertoires in COVID-19. The protocol was immunoSEQ multiplex PCR, while the TCRdb copy is restricted to in-frame clones and leaves out a portion. The sample holds roughly 250,000 clones; roughly 85% are singletons and the top ten take more than 0.75%. Specimen: peripheral blood. The origin of the receptors is a man aged 40-49 years with acute or convalescent COVID-19. Each CDR3 is given with its conserved first and last residue. The order of the fields is V gene, D gene, J gene, CDR3 protein, CDR3 DNA. A D gene is named only where the DNA matches it firmly.

V gene: TRBV11-2; D gene: TRBD1; J gene: TRBJ1-3; CDR3 protein: CASTRGGIASGNTIYF; CDR3 DNA: TGTGCCAGCACCCGAGGGGGCATAGCCTCTGGAAACACCATATATTTT
V gene: TRBV19; D gene: NA; J gene: TRBJ2-2; CDR3 protein: CASSYGGNTGELFF; CDR3 DNA: TGTGCCAGTAGCTACGGGGGGAACACCGGGGAGCTGTTTTTT
V gene: TRBV30; D gene: NA; J gene: TRBJ1-1; CDR3 protein: CAWSVKRGGIDTEAFF; CDR3 DNA: TGTGCCTGGAGTGTTAAACGCGGGGGAATTGACACTGAAGCTTTCTTT
V gene: TRBV19; D gene: TRBD2; J gene: TRBJ2-7; CDR3 protein: CASSMGRGGSYEQYF; CDR3 DNA: TGTGCCAGTAGTATGGGGCGGGGGGGCTCCTACGAGCAGTACTTC
V gene: TRBV5-4; D gene: TRBD2; J gene: TRBJ2-1; CDR3 protein: CASSLVSSGGYEQFF; CDR3 DNA: TGTGCCAGCAGCTTGGTGTCTAGCGGGGGTTATGAGCAGTTCTTC
V gene: TRBV7-9; D gene: TRBD1; J gene: TRBJ1-4; CDR3 protein: CASSLLGGGGEKLFF; CDR3 DNA: TGTGCCAGCAGCTTATTAGGGGGCGGCGGTGAAAAACTGTTTTTT
V gene: TRBV9; D gene: NA; J gene: TRBJ2-1; CDR3 protein: CASSVSGTLNEQFF; CDR3 DNA: TGTGCCAGCAGCGTATCTGGCACCCTGAATGAGCAGTTCTTC
V gene: TRBV6-5; D gene: TRBD1; J gene: TRBJ2-1; CDR3 protein: CASTVGTGANEQFF; CDR3 DNA: TGTGCCAGCACCGTCGGGACAGGGGCCAATGAGCAGTTCTTC
V gene: TRBV3-1/TRBV3-2; D gene: TRBD2; J gene: TRBJ2-1; CDR3 protein: CASSRLAGVEQFF; CDR3 DNA: TGTGCCAGCAGCCGACTAGCCGGAGTTGAGCAGTTCTTC
V gene: TRBV7-3; D gene: TRBD1; J gene: TRBJ2-2; CDR3 protein: CASRLGTGVLSGELFF; CDR3 DNA: TGTGCCAGCAGGTTAGGGACAGGGGTCCTCTCCGGGGAGCTGTTTTTT
V gene: TRBV5-1; D gene: NA; J gene: TRBJ2-3; CDR3 protein: CASSWADYTSTLATDTQYF; CDR3 DNA: TGCGCCAGCAGCTGGGCGGACTACACGTCGACACTCGCGACAGATACGCAGTATTTT
V gene: TRBV7-9; D gene: NA; J gene: TRBJ1-1; CDR3 protein: CASSLLPLEAFF; CDR3 DNA: TGTGCCAGCAGCTTACTCCCCCTAGAAGCTTTCTTT
V gene: TRBV3-1/TRBV3-2; D gene: TRBD1; J gene: TRBJ1-1; CDR3 protein: CASSRDRGTDTEAFF; CDR3 DNA: TGTGCCAGCAGCCGGGACAGGGGGACGGACACTGAAGCTTTCTTT
V gene: TRBV13; D gene: NA; J gene: TRBJ1-1; CDR3 protein: CASSTRTEWIEAFF; CDR3 DNA: TGTGCCAGCAGCACCCGGACAGAGTGGATTGAAGCTTTCTTT